These 5 T cell receptor beta chains were all obtained from the same sample, sequenced in a study of spatial heterogeneity in lung cancer. Noted time point: sample taken at primary tumor resection. TCRs were sequenced from unsorted whole RNA of tumor, nontumor lung or PBMC. One entry per CDR3 protein, called by TCRdb with MiXCR from the 5' RACE reads. This table has tens of thousands of distinct CDR3 sequences, roughly an eighth appearing once. Sequenced here: PBMCs, sampled at surgery. The receptors originated from a male donor with early-stage non-small cell lung cancer.

As for this clonotype: Being one base from a much bigger clone, this may be a read error. V and J are TRBV7-2 and TRBJ2-1, with 8 bases that match TRBD2. Germline V gives CDR1 SGHTA, CDR2 FQGNSA. This CDR3 comprises 12 residues. The V gene end was trimmed by 5 bases and the J gene end by 8 bases; junction bases not matched to a gene: 2. The CDR3 nucleotides are TGTGCCAGCAGCACTAGCGGCGATGAGCAGTTCTTC. Encoded protein: CASSTSGDEQFF.

This clonotype was seen ten or more times. The chain links TRBV29-1 to TRBJ2-2; D call uncertain. This CDR3 spans 13 amino acids. With 4 bases removed from V and 0 bases from J, the gap between germline ends came to 6 bases. Looked up from germline, CDR1 is SQVTM and CDR2 is ANQGSEA. The DNA for the CDR3 is TGCAGCGTTGCGCAGCCGAACACCGGGGAGCTGTTTTTT. Translated: CSVAQPNTGELFF.

The V gene is TRBV6-2 or TRBV6-3, the J gene TRBJ2-7; 7 nucleotides line up with TRBD1. Germline lookup yields CDR1 MNHEY and CDR2 SVGEGT. V dropped 7 bases and J dropped 2; count of bases not matched to a gene: 14. The CDR3 spans 16 residues. The CDR3 loop is CASTMTGYGSPYEQYF. CDR3 bases: TGTGCCAGCACCATGACAGGGTACGGGTCTCCCTACGAGCAGTACTTC.

This clonotype was counted a few times. The chain uses TRBV11-2 and TRBJ2-1, with a tentative D call TRBD2 (6 bases). Germline assignment: CDR1 SGHAT and CDR2 FQNNGV. The V gene lost 4 bases and the J gene lost 10 bases, with 20 bases spanning the gap. This CDR3 is 15 amino acids long. CDR3 DNA sequence: TGTGCCAGCAGCTCGGCGGGTACGGGACTCACCGAGCAGTTCTTC. Protein: CASSSAGTGLTEQFF.

This clonotype showed up just a few times. The chain links TRBV5-4 to TRBJ2-7; TRBD2 aligns across 8 bases. The germline V gene encodes CDR1 SGHNT and CDR2 YYREEE (reference sequence). Unmatched junction bases numbered 1, after V lost 2 bases and J lost 3 bases. The CDR3 totals 13 residues. The CDR3 region is CASSFSGSYEQYF. For the CDR3, the DNA is TGTGCCAGCAGCTTCAGCGGGAGCTACGAGCAGTACTTC. The full variable domain, with the rest looked up from reference TRBV5-4 and TRBJ2-7, is ETGVTQSPTHLIKTRGQQVTLRCSSQSGHNTVSWYQQALGQGPQFIFQYYREEENGRGNFPPRFSGLQFPNYSSELNVNALELDDSALYLCASSFSGSYEQYFGPGTRLTVT.